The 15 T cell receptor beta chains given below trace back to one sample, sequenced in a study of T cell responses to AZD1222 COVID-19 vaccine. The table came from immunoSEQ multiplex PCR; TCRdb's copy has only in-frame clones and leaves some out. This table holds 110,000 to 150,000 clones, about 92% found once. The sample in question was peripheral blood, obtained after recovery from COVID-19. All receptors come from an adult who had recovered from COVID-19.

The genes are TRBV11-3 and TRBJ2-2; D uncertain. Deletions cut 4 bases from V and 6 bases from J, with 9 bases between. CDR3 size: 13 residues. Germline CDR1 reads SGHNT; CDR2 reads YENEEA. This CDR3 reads CASSSAASGELFF. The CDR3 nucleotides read TGTGCCAGCAGCTCAGCCGCGTCCGGGGAGCTGTTTTTT.

CDR3 sequence (DNA): TGTGCCATCACCCAGGGACAGGGTGTGGGAGAGACCCAGTACTTC. Translated, it gives CAITQGQGVGETQYF. The genes are TRBV10-3 and TRBJ2-5, with 9 bases fitting TRBD1. Per germline, CDR1 ENHRY and CDR2 SYGVKD. The CDR3 has 15 residues. V lost 7 bases and J lost 4; bases outside the gene matches: 10.

Written as DNA, the CDR3 is TGTGCCAGCAGTGAAAAAATCGACGGAATCACTGAAGCTTTCTTT. Protein product: CASSEKIDGITEAFF. This chain links TRBV6-1 with TRBJ1-1; D unresolved. With 2 bases removed from V and 4 bases from J, the gap between germline ends came to 14 bases. The CDR3 spans 15 residues. The germline CDR1 and CDR2 sequences are MNHNS and SASEGT.

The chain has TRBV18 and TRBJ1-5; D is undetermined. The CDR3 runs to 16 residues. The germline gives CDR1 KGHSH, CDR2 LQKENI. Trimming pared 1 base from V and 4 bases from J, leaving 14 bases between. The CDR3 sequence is CASSPQGKAGNQPQHF. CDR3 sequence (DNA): TGTGCCAGCTCACCACAGGGAAAGGCCGGTAATCAGCCCCAGCATTTT.

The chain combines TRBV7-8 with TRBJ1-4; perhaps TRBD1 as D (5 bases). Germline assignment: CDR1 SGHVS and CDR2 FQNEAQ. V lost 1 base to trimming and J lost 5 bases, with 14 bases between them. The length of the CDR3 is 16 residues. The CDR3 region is CASSLGGRAGNEKLFF. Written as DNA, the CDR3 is TGTGCCAGCAGCTTAGGAGGCAGGGCTGGGAATGAAAAACTGTTTTTT.

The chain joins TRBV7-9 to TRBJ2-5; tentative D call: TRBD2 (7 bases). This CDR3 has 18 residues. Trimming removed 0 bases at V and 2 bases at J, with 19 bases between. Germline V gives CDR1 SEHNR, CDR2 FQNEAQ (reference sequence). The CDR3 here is CASSLALGGPRPQETQYF. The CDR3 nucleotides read TGTGCCAGCAGCTTAGCGCTCGGGGGGCCGAGACCTCAAGAGACCCAGTACTTC.

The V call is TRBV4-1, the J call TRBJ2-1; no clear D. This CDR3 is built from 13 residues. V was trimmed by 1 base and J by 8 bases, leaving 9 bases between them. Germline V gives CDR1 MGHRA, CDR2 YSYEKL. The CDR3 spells CASSQVSRHEQFF. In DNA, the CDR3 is TGCGCCAGCAGCCAAGTTAGCCGCCATGAGCAGTTCTTC.

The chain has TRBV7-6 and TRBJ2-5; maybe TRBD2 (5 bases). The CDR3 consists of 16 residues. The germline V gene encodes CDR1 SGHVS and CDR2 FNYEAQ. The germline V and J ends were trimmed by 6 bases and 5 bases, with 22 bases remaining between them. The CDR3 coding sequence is TGTGCCAGCAGTTTGGAGGCAATCACATTGGTCGAGACCCAGTACTTC. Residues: CASSLEAITLVETQYF.

The CDR3, as DNA: TGTGCCAGCAGTGAGCCGGGACAGGGTGGTGGAAACACCATATATTTT. It encodes CASSEPGQGGGNTIYF. The chain joins TRBV6-1 to TRBJ1-3, with TRBD1 identical over 9 bases. Germline V gene data show CDR1 as MNHNS and CDR2 as SASEGT. The CDR3 covers 16 residues. Trimming cost V 3 bases and J 3 bases; bases outside gene matches: 6.

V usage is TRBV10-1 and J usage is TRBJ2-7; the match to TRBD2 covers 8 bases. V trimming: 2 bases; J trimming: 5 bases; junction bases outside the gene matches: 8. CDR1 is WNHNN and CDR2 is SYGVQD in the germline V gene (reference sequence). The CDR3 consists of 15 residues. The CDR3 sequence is CASSERGRRRDEQYF. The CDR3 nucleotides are TGCGCCAGCAGTGAGCGCGGGAGGCGTCGGGACGAGCAGTACTTC.

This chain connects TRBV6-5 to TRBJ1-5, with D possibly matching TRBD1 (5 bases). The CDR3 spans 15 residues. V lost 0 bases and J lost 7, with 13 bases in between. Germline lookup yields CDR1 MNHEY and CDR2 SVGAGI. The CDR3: CASSYSRGPGQPQHF. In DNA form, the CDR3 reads TGTGCCAGCAGTTACTCTAGGGGTCCGGGCCAGCCCCAGCATTTT.

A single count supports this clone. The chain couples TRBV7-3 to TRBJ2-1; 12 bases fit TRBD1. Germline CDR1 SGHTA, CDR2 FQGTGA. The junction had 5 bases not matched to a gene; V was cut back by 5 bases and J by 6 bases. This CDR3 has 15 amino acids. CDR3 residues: CASSHEGQGANEQFF. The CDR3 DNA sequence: TGTGCCAGCAGCCACGAGGGACAGGGGGCCAATGAGCAGTTCTTC.

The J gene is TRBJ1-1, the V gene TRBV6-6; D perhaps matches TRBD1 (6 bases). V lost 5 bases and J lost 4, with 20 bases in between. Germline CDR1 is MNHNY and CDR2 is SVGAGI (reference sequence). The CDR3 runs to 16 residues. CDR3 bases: TGTGCCAGCAGTCGAAGGAGGGGGGGCCCGAGCACTGAAGCTTTCTTT. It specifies CASSRRRGGPSTEAFF.

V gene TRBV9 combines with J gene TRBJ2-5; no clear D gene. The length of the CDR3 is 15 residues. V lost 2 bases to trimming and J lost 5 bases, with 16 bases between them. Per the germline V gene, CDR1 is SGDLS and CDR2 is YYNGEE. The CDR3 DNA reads TGTGCCAGCAGCGTTGAGGTGACCGCCGGGGAGACCCAGTACTTC. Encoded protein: CASSVEVTAGETQYF.

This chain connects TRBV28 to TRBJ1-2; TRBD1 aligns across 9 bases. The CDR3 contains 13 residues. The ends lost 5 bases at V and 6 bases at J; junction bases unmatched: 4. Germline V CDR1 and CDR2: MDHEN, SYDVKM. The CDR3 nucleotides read TGTGCCAGCAGTACAGGGGGCGCCCATGGCTACACCTTC. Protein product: CASSTGGAHGYTF.